The 16 T cell receptor beta chains presented below share a single source sample, sequenced in a study of cytomegalovirus exposure and HLA in healthy donors. Both 60 Vbeta primers and 13 Jbeta primers went into the PCR. Produced via immunoSEQ multiplex PCR; TCRdb's table is partial and in-frame only. Here the sample spans approximately 150,000 clones, more than 60% being singletons. The sequenced sample consisted of PBMCs. The source of these receptors is a young man in good health and CMV-seropositive.

As DNA, the CDR3 is TGTGCCAGCAGCTTAGCCAGGTGTGAAGCTTTCTTT. Translation: CASSLARCEAFF. This sequence joins TRBV7-2 and TRBJ1-1; D is uncertain. V was shortened by 0 bases and J by 7 bases, with 6 bases between the two germline ends. The CDR3 extends over 12 amino acids. The V gene's germline CDR1 is SGHTA and CDR2 FQGNSA.

This chain links TRBV13 with TRBJ2-7, with 9 positions matching TRBD1. This CDR3 has 15 residues. CDR1 is PRHDT and CDR2 is FYEKMQ in the germline V gene (reference sequence). Trimming took 5 bases from V and 4 from J; bases not matched to a gene: 9. CDR3 residues: CASSTRQGVGYEQYF. The CDR3 nucleotides are TGTGCCAGCAGCACGCGACAGGGGGTGGGTTACGAGCAGTACTTC.

The chain employs TRBV19 and TRBJ2-1; the match to TRBD2 covers 16 bases. Germline lookup yields CDR1 LNHDA and CDR2 SQIVND (reference sequence). The CDR3 is 18 amino acids. V shed 5 bases and J 4 bases; nucleotides not matched to a gene: 8. The DNA for the CDR3 is TGTGCCAGTAGTCCCGGGACTAGCGGGAGGGGGCCATACAATGAGCAGTTCTTC. Translating gives CASSPGTSGRGPYNEQFF.

The J gene is TRBJ2-5, the V gene TRBV25-1; 8 bases match TRBD1. The CDR3 contains 16 residues. J lost 5 bases, V lost 8 bases, and 16 bases had no gene match. Germline loops: CDR1 MGHDK, CDR2 SYGVNS. In DNA form, the CDR3 reads TGTGCCAGCCAGAACCCAGGGGGCAACGTCGGGGAGACCCAGTACTTC. Residues: CASQNPGGNVGETQYF. Based on the CDR3 plus reference TRBV25-1 and TRBJ2-5, the full variable domain is EADIYQTPRYLVIGTGKKITLECSQTMGHDKMYWYQQDPGMELHLIHYSYGVNSTEKGDLSSESTVSRIRTEHFPLTLESARPSHTSQYLCASQNPGGNVGETQYFGPGTRLLVL.

This clone was detected a few times. The gene calls are TRBV5-4 and TRBJ2-3; tentatively, D is TRBD2 (6 bases). The V end was cut by 3 bases, the J end by 4 bases, with 12 bases between. Germline-derived CDR1 and CDR2 are SGHNT and YYREEE (reference sequence). There are 14 residues in the CDR3. CDR3 sequence: CASSSRLDSDTQYF. In DNA, the CDR3 is TGTGCCAGCAGCTCGCGACTAGATTCAGATACGCAGTATTTT. Filled out from reference TRBV5-4 and TRBJ2-3, the complete variable domain reads ETGVTQSPTHLIKTRGQQVTLRCSSQSGHNTVSWYQQALGQGPQFIFQYYREEENGRGNFPPRFSGLQFPNYSSELNVNALELDDSALYLCASSSRLDSDTQYFGPGTRLTVL.

Comments on this clone: Other DNA sequences in the same sample also yield this CDR3. The chain combines TRBV4-1 with TRBJ2-5; tentative D call: TRBD2 (5 bases). V was clipped by 9 bases and J by 5 bases, with 16 bases between them. This CDR3 has 13 residues. Germline CDR1 MGHRA, CDR2 YSYEKL. The CDR3 is CASSRGPRETQYF. CDR3 DNA: TGCGCCAGTAGTAGAGGGCCGAGGGAGACCCAGTACTTC.

The V call is TRBV27, the J call TRBJ2-7; 13 bases match TRBD2. The junction had 20 bases not matched to a gene; V was cut back by 2 bases and J by 4 bases. The CDR3 is made up of 21 amino acids. CDR1 is MNHEY and CDR2 is SMNVEV in the germline V gene (reference sequence). CDR3 region: CASSLKAPGTSGMGGLYEQYF. The CDR3 DNA sequence: TGTGCCAGCAGTTTAAAGGCCCCGGGGACTAGCGGGATGGGGGGATTATACGAGCAGTACTTC.

The chain couples TRBV5-1 to TRBJ2-7; 10 bases agree with TRBD1. V shed 4 bases, J shed 2 bases, and the junction held 12 bases outside the gene matches. The CDR3 totals 17 residues. CDR1 is SGHRS and CDR2 is YFSETQ in the germline V gene. CDR3 in amino acids: CASSPEAGQGSTYEQYF. CDR3 coding DNA: TGCGCCAGCAGCCCGGAAGCGGGACAGGGGAGTACCTACGAGCAGTACTTC.

In this sample, this clone turned up a few times. The genes are TRBV19 and TRBJ1-2; D gene unclear. V gave up 6 bases and J gave up 2 bases, with 4 bases separating them. The CDR3 length is 11 residues. From germline, CDR1 is LNHDA and CDR2 SQIVND (reference sequence). In nucleotides, the CDR3 is TGTGCCAGTAGACAAAACTATGGCTACACCTTC. Amino acids: CASRQNYGYTF.

The chain is built from TRBV9 and TRBJ1-4; the match to TRBD1 covers 7 bases. The V gene end was trimmed by 3 bases and the J gene end by 4 bases; junction bases not matched to a gene: 9. CDR1 SGDLS and CDR2 YYNGEE come from the germline V gene. This CDR3 comprises 16 residues. CDR3: CASSGKPGQYNEKLFF. The CDR3 DNA is TGTGCCAGCAGCGGCAAACCGGGACAGTATAATGAAAAACTGTTTTTT.

The rearrangement links TRBV14 to TRBJ2-7; D may be TRBD1 (5 bases). V lost 0 bases to trimming and J lost 3 bases, with 9 bases between them. Germline V gene lookup returns CDR1 SGHDN and CDR2 FVKESK. This CDR3 is 14 amino acids long. The CDR3 DNA reads TGTGCCAGCAGCCAAGATGGGGCATACTACGAGCAGTACTTC. Translated: CASSQDGAYYEQYF.

V gene TRBV19 combines with J gene TRBJ1-1; unclear D gene. Germline V gives CDR1 LNHDA, CDR2 SQIVND (reference sequence). Trimming cost V 3 bases and J 2 bases, with 13 bases left between them. The CDR3 length is 15 residues. CDR3 region: CASSMTRLLNTEAFF. CDR3 nucleotide sequence: TGTGCCAGTAGTATGACGCGGTTACTAAACACTGAAGCTTTCTTT.

The chain employs TRBV6-5 and TRBJ2-5; 8 bases align to TRBD1. CDR1 is MNHEY, CDR2 SVGAGI, per germline. Germline trimming cut 5 bases from V and 4 bases from J; bases unmatched to any gene: 0. The CDR3 runs to 12 residues. As DNA, the CDR3 is TGTGCCAGCAGTACAGGGGGAGAGACCCAGTACTTC. Its translation: CASSTGGETQYF.

The chain recombines TRBV27 with TRBJ2-5, with 7 nucleotides matching TRBD2. Germline CDR1 reads MNHEY; CDR2 reads SMNVEV (reference sequence). This CDR3 region has 12 residues. V shed 6 bases and J 7 bases; nucleotides not matched to a gene: 5. CDR3 in DNA: TGTGCCAGCAGCCTTGGGAGGGGGACCCAGTACTTC. Protein product: CASSLGRGTQYF.

This clone was detected once. At one end, the junction sequence differs from germline, possibly due to a read error. The chain employs TRBV5-6 and TRBJ2-7, with 10 bases lining up with TRBD1. This CDR3 has 16 residues. CDR1 and CDR2 from the germline V gene are SGHDT and YYEEEE. CDR3 region: CTSSLVGTGVRYEQYF. CDR3 DNA sequence: TGTACCAGCAGCTTGGTCGGGACAGGGGTAAGGTACGAGCAGTACTTC.

This chain joins TRBV7-3 and TRBJ2-3; TRBD1 might be the D (6 bases). CDR1 SGHTA and CDR2 FQGTGA come from the germline V gene. Trimming took off 8 bases at V and 1 base at J, with 10 bases between the two ends. CDR3 length equals 13 residues. CDR3 sequence: CASSEGGTDTQYF. CDR3 coding DNA: TGTGCCAGCTCTGAGGGGGGCACAGATACGCAGTATTTT.